The 28 T cell receptor beta chains presented below share a single source sample, sequenced in a study of T cell responses to AZD1222 COVID-19 vaccine. The data were produced by immunoSEQ multiplex PCR, yet TCRdb's version contains in-frame clones alone and is incomplete. The sample shows approximately 100,000 clones, approximately 86% of them seen only once. This specimen consisted of peripheral blood, obtained on day 0 of AZD1222 vaccination. These receptors originate from an adult in good health.

This sequence joins TRBV27 and TRBJ1-2; TRBD1 matches 10 bases. This CDR3 is 13 amino acids long. Germline trimming cut 4 bases from V and 4 bases from J; bases unmatched to any gene: 0. Germline V gene data show CDR1 as MNHEY and CDR2 as SMNVEV (reference sequence). CDR3: CASSWTGGYGYTF. In DNA, the CDR3 is TGTGCCAGCAGTTGGACAGGGGGCTATGGCTACACCTTC.

V usage is TRBV27 and J usage is TRBJ2-7; D is perhaps TRBD1 (5 bases). The CDR3 has 13 amino acids. V was trimmed by 6 bases and J by 2 bases, leaving 11 bases between them. Germline CDR1 is MNHEY and CDR2 is SMNVEV (reference sequence). CDR3 sequence: CASRDTTTYEQYF. CDR3 DNA: TGTGCCAGCAGGGACACAACCACCTACGAGCAGTACTTC.

V gene TRBV7-8 combines with J gene TRBJ1-4; 9 bases agree with TRBD1. V trimming: 1 base; J trimming: 1 base; junction bases outside the gene matches: 7. CDR3 size: 18 residues. Per germline, CDR1 SGHVS and CDR2 FQNEAQ. CDR3 loop: CASSLVGTGFGTNEKLFF. DNA for the CDR3: TGTGCCAGCAGCTTAGTAGGGACAGGGTTCGGAACTAATGAAAAACTGTTTTTT.

V and J are TRBV18 and TRBJ1-2; D ambiguous. V gave up 3 bases and J gave up 3 bases, with 8 bases separating them. The CDR3 has 13 residues. Per the germline V gene, CDR1 is KGHSH and CDR2 is LQKENI. The CDR3 protein is CASSPSGDYGYTF. The CDR3 nucleotides are TGTGCCAGCTCACCCTCAGGCGACTATGGCTACACCTTC. The variable domain in full, completed from reference TRBV18 and TRBJ1-2, reads NAGVMQNPRHLVRRRGQEARLRCSPMKGHSHVYWYRQLPEEGLKFMVYLQKENIIDESGMPKERFSAEFPKEGPSILRIQQVVRGDSAAYFCASSPSGDYGYTFGSGTRLTVV.

This clone was counted between two and nine times. V usage is TRBV16 and J usage is TRBJ1-2, with TRBD1 matching 10 bases. CDR1 is KGHSY and CDR2 is FQNENV in the germline V gene. J lost 6 bases, V lost 0 bases, and 7 bases had no gene match. The CDR3 runs 16 residues. This CDR3 reads CASSQSRQGAMNGYTF. The CDR3 region has the DNA TGTGCCAGCAGCCAATCCCGACAGGGGGCAATGAATGGCTACACCTTC.

The J gene is TRBJ1-1, the V gene TRBV7-9; D not certain. This CDR3 has 13 amino acids. In germline, CDR1 is SEHNR, CDR2 FQNEAQ (reference sequence). Trimming cost V 1 base and J 5 bases, with 8 bases left between them. This CDR3 reads CASSLGRWTEAFF. The CDR3 DNA sequence: TGTGCCAGCAGCTTAGGACGGTGGACTGAAGCTTTCTTT.

The gene calls are TRBV30 and TRBJ1-5; D remains ambiguous. This CDR3 comprises 12 residues. The ends were cut back, 1 base at V and 3 bases at J, with 4 bases in the middle. Germline V gene data show CDR1 as GTSNPN and CDR2 as SVGIG (reference sequence). The CDR3 DNA sequence: TGTGCCTGGAGTGACATCAATCAGCCCCAGCATTTT. It is translated as CAWSDINQPQHF.

The genes are TRBV5-6 and TRBJ2-7; D remains ambiguous. The V end was cut by 0 bases, the J end by 2 bases, with 9 bases between. The V gene's germline CDR1 is SGHDT and CDR2 YYEEEE. CDR3 length equals 14 residues. The CDR3 here is CASSLASSPYEQYF. CDR3 DNA sequence: TGTGCCAGCAGCTTGGCAAGCAGTCCCTACGAGCAGTACTTC.

The genes are TRBV7-2 and TRBJ2-1; D gene ambiguous. The CDR3 has 14 amino acids. The V end was cut by 5 bases, the J end by 6 bases, with 14 bases between. CDR1 is SGHTA, CDR2 FQGNSA, per germline. The CDR3, as DNA: TGTGCCAGCAGCGCCCGGACGACCTCCAATGAGCAGTTCTTC. Protein product: CASSARTTSNEQFF.

This CDR3 is CASNAAGLAGQYF. Written as DNA, the CDR3 is TGTGCCAGCAACGCGGCGGGACTAGCCGGGCAGTACTTC. The chain couples TRBV5-6 to TRBJ2-7, with 9 nucleotides matching TRBD2. Trimming removed 6 bases from V and 9 bases from J; junction bases left unmatched: 10. The CDR3 extends over 13 amino acids. The V gene's germline CDR1 is SGHDT and CDR2 YYEEEE. Complete variable domain (other parts from reference TRBV5-6 and TRBJ2-7): DAGVTQSPTHLIKTRGQQVTLRCSPKSGHDTVSWYQQALGQGPQFIFQYYEEEERQRGNFPDRFSGHQFPNYSSELNVNALLLGDSALYLCASNAAGLAGQYFGPGTRLTVT.

This rearrangement joins TRBV27 to TRBJ1-1, with D possibly being TRBD1 (6 bases). V was shortened by 4 bases and J by 7 bases, with 13 bases between the two germline ends. CDR1 and CDR2 (germline): MNHEY, SMNVEV (reference sequence). This CDR3 has 13 amino acids. This CDR3 reads CASSSLRTDEAFF. The DNA for the CDR3 is TGTGCCAGCAGTTCGCTCAGGACAGATGAAGCTTTCTTT.

V is TRBV25-1 and J is TRBJ2-1; 12 nucleotides agree with TRBD2. The CDR3 contains 13 residues. V shed 6 bases, J shed 7 bases, and the junction held 1 base outside the gene matches. CDR1 and CDR2 (germline): MGHDK, SYGVNS. The CDR3 nucleotides read TGTGCCAGCAGGACTAGCGGGAGTAATGAGCAGTTCTTC. Translated, it gives CASRTSGSNEQFF.

This chain uses TRBV19 with TRBJ1-5, with TRBD1 matching over 10 bases. Germline V CDR1 and CDR2: LNHDA, SQIVND (reference sequence). The CDR3 is 14 residues long. V lost 6 bases, J lost 4 bases, and 3 bases stayed unmatched. Here the CDR3 reads CASRGQGTNQPQHF. In DNA, the CDR3 is TGTGCCAGTAGGGGACAGGGGACGAATCAGCCCCAGCATTTT.

The chain joins TRBV28 to TRBJ1-1; a weak D match, TRBD1 (5 bases). The germline V gene has CDR1 MDHEN and CDR2 SYDVKM. This CDR3 has 13 residues. V shed 5 bases and J shed 1 base, with 8 bases lying between them. CDR3 in DNA: TGTGCCAGCAGTGGGACGGAGAACACTGAAGCTTTCTTT. Translated: CASSGTENTEAFF.

The V gene is TRBV5-4, the J gene TRBJ2-7, with 10 bases lining up with TRBD2. Germline lookup yields CDR1 SGHNT and CDR2 YYREEE (reference sequence). V shed 1 base, J shed 7 bases, and the junction held 14 bases outside the gene matches. The CDR3 totals 17 residues. CDR3: CASSLPLAGAADGEQYF. As DNA, the CDR3 is TGTGCCAGCAGCTTGCCGCTAGCGGGAGCCGCGGATGGAGAGCAGTACTTC. The variable domain in full, with the rest retrieved from reference TRBV5-4 and TRBJ2-7, is ETGVTQSPTHLIKTRGQQVTLRCSSQSGHNTVSWYQQALGQGPQFIFQYYREEENGRGNFPPRFSGLQFPNYSSELNVNALELDDSALYLCASSLPLAGAADGEQYFGPGTRLTVT.

The gene calls are TRBV7-2 and TRBJ2-5; a weak D match, TRBD1 (5 bases). Germline CDR1 is SGHTA and CDR2 is FQGNSA. The CDR3 spans 14 residues. V was cut by 5 bases and J by 4 bases, with 14 bases left in between. Here the CDR3 reads CASSQPGLIETQYF. DNA for the CDR3: TGTGCCAGCAGCCAACCAGGGTTGATAGAGACCCAGTACTTC.

The chain is built from TRBV21-1 and TRBJ1-1; the D call in the table, TRBD1, was not verified against the DNA. TRBV21-1 is tagged as a pseudogene. CDR3 length: 17 residues. The CDR3 sequence: CASSPRRGQGIPREAFF. CDR3 nucleotides: TGTGCCAGCAGCCCACGAAGGGGACAGGGAATCCCGCGTGAAGCTTTCTTT.

CDR3 loop: CASSESESEAFF. CDR3 sequence (DNA): TGCGCCAGCAGTGAGTCGGAATCTGAAGCTTTCTTT. The chain recombines TRBV10-2 with TRBJ1-1; D is unclear. Trimming removed 0 bases at V and 6 bases at J, with 5 bases between. CDR1 WSHSY and CDR2 SAAADI come from the germline V gene. This CDR3 contains 12 residues.

The chain couples TRBV27 to TRBJ1-2; D might be TRBD1 (6 bases). The V end was cut by 8 bases, the J end by 7 bases, with 14 bases between. The CDR3 covers 12 residues. Germline V CDR1 and CDR2: MNHEY, SMNVEV (reference sequence). CDR3 in amino acids: CASGGGLTGYTF. The CDR3 DNA reads as TGTGCCAGCGGAGGGGGGCTGACTGGCTACACCTTC.

The V and J genes are TRBV5-1 and TRBJ1-1, with a tentative D call TRBD1 (6 bases). V was pared by 4 bases and J by 1 base, with 14 bases between. Germline CDR1 is SGHRS and CDR2 is YFSETQ. The length of the CDR3 is 15 residues. Here the CDR3 reads CASSDQGPGNTEAFF. Written as DNA, the CDR3 is TGCGCCAGCAGCGACCAGGGGCCCGGGAACACTGAAGCTTTCTTT.

This sequence joins TRBV29-1 and TRBJ1-2, with D hard to call. Germline values: CDR1 SQVTM, CDR2 ANQGSEA. This CDR3 contains 11 residues. The V and J ends lost 7 bases and 0 bases respectively, with 6 bases between them. The CDR3 reads CSGGSNYGYTF. In DNA form, the CDR3 reads TGCAGCGGAGGATCTAACTATGGCTACACCTTC. The variable domain in full, with the rest retrieved from reference TRBV29-1 and TRBJ1-2, is SAVISQKPSRDICQRGTSLTIQCQVDSQVTMMFWYRQQPGQSLTLIATANQGSEATYESGFVIDKFPISRPNLTFSTLTVSNMSPEDSSIYLCSGGSNYGYTFGSGTRLTVV.

The CDR3 loop reads CASRETGDPTTEAFF. The CDR3 coding sequence is TGTGCCAGCAGGGAGACAGGGGACCCTACCACTGAAGCTTTCTTT. The chain is built from TRBV11-2 and TRBJ1-1; 8 bases fit TRBD1. CDR1 is SGHAT and CDR2 is FQNNGV in the germline V gene. J lost 4 bases, V lost 6 bases, and 10 bases had no gene match. The CDR3 totals 15 residues.

This clone was observed once. The genes are TRBV4-3 and TRBJ1-4; a weak D match, TRBD1 (6 bases). V lost 3 bases, J lost 6 bases, and 17 bases lay in between. CDR3 length: 16 residues. Germline-derived CDR1 and CDR2 are LGHNA and YSLEER. The CDR3 DNA follows: TGCGCCAGCAGCCACCGAGCAGGGAAGGGGGATGAAAAACTGTTTTTT. Amino acids: CASSHRAGKGDEKLFF.

This clone was seen just once. The genes are TRBV7-2 and TRBJ1-2; D is ambiguous. The germline V gene encodes CDR1 SGHTA and CDR2 FQGNSA. This CDR3 contains 13 residues. V shed 1 base and J shed 7 bases, with 10 bases lying between them. The CDR3 reads CASSLEWDRGYTF. The CDR3 DNA sequence: TGTGCCAGCAGCTTAGAGTGGGATCGTGGCTACACCTTC.

The chain links TRBV11-2 to TRBJ2-3; 9 positions agree with TRBD2. Germline V gives CDR1 SGHAT, CDR2 FQNNGV. J was trimmed by 2 bases and V by 0 bases; bases with no gene match: 3. The CDR3 runs 16 residues. The DNA of the CDR3 is TGTGCCAGCAGCTTAGACCTAGCGGGGCTCACAGATACGCAGTATTTT. It encodes CASSLDLAGLTDTQYF.

The chain joins TRBV6-6 to TRBJ1-2; tentative D call: TRBD1 (5 bases). Trimming stripped 0 bases from V and 2 bases from J, with 7 bases between. Germline-derived CDR1 and CDR2 are MNHNY and SVGAGI (reference sequence). CDR3 size: 14 residues. This CDR3 reads CASSYSQENYGYTF. The CDR3 DNA follows: TGTGCCAGCAGTTACTCACAGGAAAACTATGGCTACACCTTC.

This sequence joins TRBV5-6 and TRBJ2-5; either TRBD1 or TRBD2 may fit D (5 bases each). The germline CDR1 and CDR2 sequences are SGHDT and YYEEEE. Trimming cost V 5 bases and J 7 bases, with 15 bases left between them. The CDR3 contains 13 residues. DNA of the CDR3: TGTGCCAGCAGTTGGAGCAGGGCGGGGACCCAGTACTTC. The encoded protein is CASSWSRAGTQYF.

This chain joins TRBV11-2 and TRBJ2-1, with D maybe TRBD2 (6 bases). V was pared by 0 bases and J by 2 bases, with 14 bases between. CDR3 length: 17 amino acids. From germline, CDR1 is SGHAT and CDR2 FQNNGV. As DNA, the CDR3 is TGTGCCAGCAGCTTAGATCTTGGAGGGATAACCTACAATGAGCAGTTCTTC. Its protein product is CASSLDLGGITYNEQFF.